These 28 T cell receptor beta chains were sequenced from one sample in a study of cytomegalovirus exposure and HLA in healthy donors. 60 Vbeta and 13 Jbeta primers were used in PCR. The repertoire was sequenced with immunoSEQ multiplex PCR; TCRdb's copy has only in-frame clones and lacks some. The sample holds around 150,000 clones, nearly 80% seen once. Sequenced: PBMCs. Every receptor here comes from a woman in her twenties or thirties in good health and CMV-seronegative.

The chain recombines TRBV9 with TRBJ2-5; tentatively, D is TRBD2 (5 bases). The V gene's germline CDR1 is SGDLS and CDR2 YYNGEE. V lost 0 bases and J lost 5, with 11 bases in between. This CDR3 has 14 amino acids. In DNA form, the CDR3 reads TGTGCCAGCAGCGTAGGGTCTAGAGGGGAGACCCAGTACTTC. It translates to CASSVGSRGETQYF. Together with reference TRBV9 and TRBJ2-5, the CDR3 gives the full variable domain: DSGVTQTPKHLITATGQRVTLRCSPRSGDLSVYWYQQSLDQGLQFLIQYYNGEERAKGNILERFSAQQFPDLHSELNLSSLELGDSALYFCASSVGSRGETQYFGPGTRLLVL.

The genes are TRBV5-1 and TRBJ1-1; no reliable D call. Trimming stripped 2 bases from V and 5 bases from J, with 10 bases between. The CDR3 extends over 13 amino acids. Germline CDR1 is SGHRS and CDR2 is YFSETQ. The CDR3 DNA follows: TGCGCCAGCAGCTTATCAATCGGTACTGAAGCTTTCTTT. This encodes CASSLSIGTEAFF.

In its sample, this clone was seen a few times. At the DNA level, this CDR3 is encoded by other sequences in the same sample as well. The chain joins TRBV19 to TRBJ1-2; D is undetermined. From germline, CDR1 is LNHDA and CDR2 SQIVND (reference sequence). Trimming shortened V by 3 bases and J by 3 bases, and 8 bases separated the two germline ends. This CDR3 region has 13 residues. The CDR3 sequence is CASSIGSDYGYTF. The DNA for the CDR3 is TGTGCCAGTAGTATTGGCTCCGACTATGGCTACACCTTC.

This chain uses TRBV18 with TRBJ1-2, with D possibly being TRBD1 (5 bases). The CDR3 totals 14 residues. V was clipped by 2 bases and J by 2 bases, with 9 bases between them. CDR1 and CDR2 (germline): KGHSH, LQKENI. CDR3 DNA: TGTGCCAGCTCACCATTGGCAGGGAACTATGGCTACACCTTC. Protein product: CASSPLAGNYGYTF. The entire variable domain, with the rest obtained from reference TRBV18 and TRBJ1-2, is as follows: NAGVMQNPRHLVRRRGQEARLRCSPMKGHSHVYWYRQLPEEGLKFMVYLQKENIIDESGMPKERFSAEFPKEGPSILRIQQVVRGDSAAYFCASSPLAGNYGYTFGSGTRLTVV.

This clone was counted a single time. The J gene is TRBJ1-3, the V gene TRBV6-1, with D possibly TRBD1 on 5 matching bases. V dropped 2 bases and J dropped 2 bases, with 10 bases sitting between them. Germline CDR1 MNHNS, CDR2 SASEGT. The CDR3 runs to 15 residues. CDR3 residues: CASSEPRGTGNTIYF. The CDR3 coding sequence is TGTGCCAGCAGTGAACCCCGGGGGACTGGAAACACCATATATTTT.

The chain couples TRBV30 to TRBJ2-5, with D possibly being TRBD1 (6 bases). Trimming left V 5 bases short and J 0 bases short, with 10 bases between. CDR1 and CDR2 (germline): GTSNPN, SVGIG (reference sequence). This CDR3 contains 13 residues. In DNA, the CDR3 is TGTGCCTGGGCGGACAGTTACCAAGAGACCCAGTACTTC. Protein: CAWADSYQETQYF.

The J gene is TRBJ1-1, the V gene TRBV19; D remains unclear. The CDR3 runs to 14 residues. V gave up 3 bases and J gave up 3 bases, with 11 bases separating them. The germline CDR1 and CDR2 sequences are LNHDA and SQIVND (reference sequence). Here the CDR3 reads CASSMRGGYTEAFF. The CDR3 DNA sequence: TGTGCCAGTAGTATGCGGGGAGGGTACACTGAAGCTTTCTTT.

The chain has TRBV7-8 and TRBJ1-6; TRBD1 matches 9 bases. The germline V gene has CDR1 SGHVS and CDR2 FQNEAQ. The junction had 8 bases not matched to a gene; V was cut back by 5 bases and J by 9 bases. The CDR3 runs 15 residues. The CDR3 region is CASSPRGQGFSPLHF. CDR3 nucleotide sequence: TGTGCCAGCAGCCCCCGGGGACAGGGTTTTTCACCCCTCCACTTT.

This clone was counted between two and nine times. This sequence joins TRBV11-3 and TRBJ2-2; D may be TRBD2 (6 bases). Trimming removed 6 bases at V and 7 bases at J, with 12 bases between. CDR1 is SGHNT, CDR2 YENEEA, per germline. CDR3 length equals 13 residues. This CDR3 reads CASSYSGGGELFF. Here the CDR3 DNA reads TGTGCCAGCAGTTACTCCGGGGGCGGGGAGCTGTTTTTT. Combining the CDR3 with reference TRBV11-3 and TRBJ2-2 gives the whole variable domain EAGVVQSPRYKIIEKKQPVAFWCNPISGHNTLYWYLQNLGQGPELLIRYENEEAVDDSQLPKDRFSAERLKGVDSTLKIQPAELGDSAVYLCASSYSGGGELFFGEGSRLTVL.

V usage is TRBV6-5 and J usage is TRBJ1-2, with a tentative D call TRBD1 (6 bases). The CDR3 covers 13 residues. CDR1 and CDR2 from the germline V gene are MNHEY and SVGAGI. Deletions cut 6 bases from V and 6 bases from J, with 14 bases between. The CDR3 sequence: CASSFDRTDGYTF. DNA of the CDR3: TGTGCCAGCAGCTTCGACAGGACAGATGGCTACACCTTC.

The CDR3 DNA follows: TGTGCCAGTACCTTAGACAGGGGCCTGAATCAGCCCCAGCATTTT. It codes for CASTLDRGLNQPQHF. The gene calls are TRBV19 and TRBJ1-5; TRBD1 aligns across 8 bases. Unmatched junction bases numbered 9, after V lost 7 bases and J lost 4 bases. This CDR3 is 15 amino acids long. Germline CDR1 reads LNHDA; CDR2 reads SQIVND (reference sequence).

The chain recombines TRBV7-9 with TRBJ1-2, with TRBD1 matching over 12 bases. CDR3 length: 18 amino acids. The germline V gene encodes CDR1 SEHNR and CDR2 FQNEAQ (reference sequence). The V gene end was trimmed by 1 base and the J gene end by 8 bases; junction bases not matched to a gene: 14. The chain's CDR3 is CASSLVSGSGTGGEGYTF. The DNA of the CDR3 is TGTGCCAGCAGCTTAGTATCGGGTTCCGGGACAGGGGGCGAAGGCTACACCTTC.

Details on this clone: Relative to the germline gene, one junction end is altered; a read error may explain this. The rearrangement links TRBV15 to TRBJ1-3; no clear D. This CDR3 contains 13 residues. Germline V gives CDR1 LNHNV, CDR2 YYDKDF (reference sequence). CDR3 bases: TGTGCCACCAGCCCTTGGACTGGGAACACCATATATTTT. Protein: CATSPWTGNTIYF.

This chain joins TRBV7-7 and TRBJ2-2; 7 nucleotides match TRBD2. CDR1 is SSHAT, CDR2 FNYEAQ, per germline (reference sequence). V lost 3 bases to trimming and J lost 6 bases; unmatched junction nucleotides: 4. The CDR3 is 14 residues long. This CDR3 is CASSFREVAGELFF. DNA for the CDR3: TGTGCCAGCAGCTTCCGGGAGGTCGCCGGGGAGCTGTTTTTT.

The chain employs TRBV29-1 and TRBJ1-1; no clear D gene. Germline V gene lookup returns CDR1 SQVTM and CDR2 ANQGSEA. V was clipped by 0 bases and J by 4 bases, with 9 bases between them. The length of the CDR3 is 13 residues. CDR3 sequence: CSVEDSPSTEAFF. The CDR3 bases are TGCAGCGTTGAAGACTCCCCGAGCACTGAAGCTTTCTTT.

The rearrangement joins TRBV5-1 to TRBJ1-6, with TRBD1 matching 7 bases. Trimming removed 5 bases from V and 8 bases from J; junction bases left unmatched: 4. Per the germline V gene, CDR1 is SGHRS and CDR2 is YFSETQ. CDR3 size: 13 residues. Here the CDR3 DNA reads TGCGCCAGCAGTGGACAGGACGATTCACCCCTCCACTTT. Its translation is CASSGQDDSPLHF.

The chain recombines TRBV5-1 with TRBJ1-1; D is uncertain. V lost 4 bases to trimming and J lost 6 bases, with 22 bases between them. This CDR3 has 16 amino acids. Looked up from germline, CDR1 is SGHRS and CDR2 is YFSETQ. The CDR3 reads CASSPGLIDSASEAFF. In DNA form, the CDR3 reads TGCGCCAGCAGCCCGGGGTTGATAGATTCAGCCTCTGAAGCTTTCTTT.

The chain is built from TRBV2 and TRBJ1-1; 11 bases align to TRBD1. This CDR3 has 18 residues. The germline V gene has CDR1 SNHLY and CDR2 FYNNEI. Unmatched junction bases numbered 18, after V lost 8 bases and J lost 4 bases. CDR3 bases: TGTGCCAGCTTTACCGTCCCGGACAGGGGGCGCGTGGGCACTGAAGCTTTCTTT. It codes for CASFTVPDRGRVGTEAFF. Using reference TRBV2 and TRBJ1-1 for the parts outside the CDR3, the full variable domain is EPEVTQTPSHQVTQMGQEVILRCVPISNHLYFYWYRQILGQKVEFLVSFYNNEISEKSEIFDDQFSVERPDGSNFTLKIRSTKLEDSAMYFCASFTVPDRGRVGTEAFFGQGTRLTVV.

This clone was seen a few times. This chain joins TRBV27 and TRBJ1-4, with 9 bases that match TRBD1. Germline V gene sequence: CDR1 MNHEY, CDR2 SMNVEV (reference sequence). V dropped 6 bases and J dropped 8; count of bases not matched to a gene: 7. CDR3 size: 14 residues. The CDR3 DNA follows: TGTGCCAGCAGGTTTACAGGGGGCGACGAAAAACTGTTTTTT. It translates to CASRFTGGDEKLFF. Together with reference TRBV27 and TRBJ1-4, the CDR3 gives the full variable domain: EAQVTQNPRYLITVTGKKLTVTCSQNMNHEYMSWYRQDPGLGLRQIYYSMNVEVTDKGDVPEGYKVSRKEKRNFPLILESPSPNQTSLYFCASRFTGGDEKLFFGSGTQLSVL.

The rearrangement links TRBV15 to TRBJ2-1; 9 nucleotides line up with TRBD1. The CDR3 consists of 14 residues. The V segment lost 5 bases and the J segment 9 bases; nucleotides outside the gene matches: 8. The germline V gene encodes CDR1 LNHNV and CDR2 YYDKDF (reference sequence). The CDR3 here is CATSHGTGMSEQFF. For the CDR3, the DNA is TGTGCCACCAGCCACGGGACAGGGATGAGTGAGCAGTTCTTC.

This clone was seen once. CDR3 sequence: CASSLGTGGNQPQHF. CDR3 DNA: TGTGCCAGCAGCTTAGGGACAGGGGGCAATCAGCCCCAGCATTTT. The J gene is TRBJ1-5, the V gene TRBV7-2; 9 bases are shared with TRBD1. Losses at the gene ends were 1 base for V and 2 bases for J; bases not matched to a gene: 0. CDR1 and CDR2 (germline): SGHTA, FQGNSA. The length of the CDR3 is 15 residues.

The chain carries TRBV15 and TRBJ2-5, with TRBD2 identical over 10 bases. The J segment lost 5 bases and the V segment lost 1 base, leaving 13 bases of the junction unmatched. The CDR3 has 18 residues. Per the germline V gene, CDR1 is LNHNV and CDR2 is YYDKDF (reference sequence). DNA for the CDR3: TGTGCCACCAGCAGAGGAGGAAGTAGCGGGGGGATGGGGGAGACCCAGTACTTC. It specifies CATSRGGSSGGMGETQYF.

V is TRBV5-3 and J is TRBJ2-7, with a weak D call TRBD2 (5 bases). TRBV5-3 is noted as an ORF with a role that remains uncertain. V gave up 6 bases and J gave up 2 bases, with 18 bases separating them. This CDR3 comprises 15 residues. For the CDR3, the DNA is TGTGCCAGAACCGTGAGAGGGATGTTTACCTACGAGCAGTACTTC. It specifies CARTVRGMFTYEQYF.

This clone occurred once. The chain employs TRBV9 and TRBJ1-2; no clear D gene. Trimming took off 4 bases at V and 0 bases at J, with 19 bases between the two ends. The CDR3 extends over 17 amino acids. CDR1 is SGDLS and CDR2 is YYNGEE in the germline V gene. The DNA of the CDR3 is TGTGCCAGCAGCACTTTCGGGAGCAGTACAGCTAACTATGGCTACACCTTC. Translating it yields CASSTFGSSTANYGYTF.

The rearrangement uses TRBV15 and TRBJ2-1; 9 positions match TRBD2. The CDR3 length is 17 residues. The V gene's germline CDR1 is LNHNV and CDR2 YYDKDF (reference sequence). V trimming: 0 bases; J trimming: 4 bases; junction bases outside the gene matches: 7. The CDR3 DNA is TGTGCCACCAGCAGAGATTGGGCGGGGGGGGGATACAATGAGCAGTTCTTC. This gives the protein CATSRDWAGGGYNEQFF. The complete variable domain, with remaining parts taken from reference TRBV15 and TRBJ2-1, reads DAMVIQNPRYQVTQFGKPVTLSCSQTLNHNVMYWYQQKSSQAPKLLFHYYDKDFNNEADTPDNFQSRRPNTSFCFLDIRSPGLGDTAMYLCATSRDWAGGGYNEQFFGPGTRLTVL.

The genes are TRBV4-2 and TRBJ1-1; TRBD1 matches 9 bases. The V and J ends lost 4 bases and 3 bases, in that order; junction bases with no gene match: 3. Germline V gene lookup returns CDR1 LGHNA and CDR2 YNFKEQ. CDR3 size: 14 residues. The chain's CDR3 is CASSLRQGDTEAFF. The CDR3 coding sequence is TGTGCCAGCAGCCTTCGACAGGGGGACACTGAAGCTTTCTTT.

This clone was observed once. V is TRBV28 and J is TRBJ2-7; tentatively, D is TRBD2 (6 bases). This CDR3 comprises 13 residues. Per the germline V gene, CDR1 is MDHEN and CDR2 is SYDVKM. V was cut by 5 bases and J by 7 bases, with 15 bases left in between. CDR3 residues: CASSTPGTREQYF. CDR3 in DNA: TGTGCCAGCAGTACTCCCGGGACTCGTGAGCAGTACTTC.

This chain joins TRBV15 and TRBJ2-2, with D tentatively TRBD1 (7 bases). The CDR3 covers 16 residues. CDR1 and CDR2 (germline): LNHNV, YYDKDF (reference sequence). V was trimmed by 1 base and J by 4 bases, leaving 13 bases between them. The CDR3, as DNA: TGTGCCACCAGCAGAGGGCACAGGGGAGGCACCGGGGAGCTGTTTTTT. Residues: CATSRGHRGGTGELFF.